This TCR beta chain was identified during a study of CD8+CD57+ T cells in acquired aplastic anemia (dated by TCRdb to 2017 to 2018). About the study as a whole: On average, sorted CD4+ and CD8+ cells yielded approximately 3 ug of extracted DNA, with a range of roughly 0.19 to 27.4 ug. CD8+CD57+ expansion was defined as frequency above the mean frequency observed in healthy subjects.

Results the study describes overall, beyond this receptor: Patients and healthy controls showed no significant difference in CD8+ Simpson's diversity (P=0.060). Twenty-nine CD8+ CDR3 sequences were found in both patients and controls but appeared to be highly expressed in patients and within the immunodominant clones of the patients.

The patients picked for sequencing were ones in whom flow cytometry had shown an expansion of CD8+CD57+ cells. Every patient had severe acquired aplastic anemia, diagnosed using the International Study of Aplastic Anemia and Agranulocytosis and Camitta criteria. No therapy had been received by the patients at the time of blood sampling. TCR repertoires of sorted CD4+ and CD8+ blood T cells from severe aplastic anemia patients and healthy subjects were deep-sequenced in the study. Patients were enrolled in the USA under clinicaltrials.gov protocols 00001620, 01623167, 00001397, 00071045, 00081523 and 00961064. Ficoll-Paque density gradient centrifugation was used to isolate peripheral blood mononuclear cells. Before DNA was extracted, CD4+ and CD8+ T cells were sorted using either FACS or magnetic beads. Including the terminal cysteine and phenylalanine, the CDR3 comprises 14 residues. The sequence is cut down to CDR3 DNA, 42 bases in frame from base 1. CDR1 ENHRY and CDR2 SYGVKD are derived from the germline V gene. For this chain, trimming is 2 bases at the V end and 6 bases at the J end, and the number of junction bases without a gene match is 2.

Genomic DNA was used as template for profiling of TCR beta VDJ combinations and CDR3 sequences. An Illumina HiSeq 2000 was used for TCR repertoire sequencing. The original pipeline was this. TRBV/TRBJ rearrangement plots, CDR3 size and DJ length profiles, and Simpson's diversity index were used to evaluate the repertoires. The most abundant DNA sequence in the deep sequencing data was defined as the immunodominant clone. CDR3 amino acid sequences were checked for sharing across subjects and were also compared against the VDJdb database and published repertoires. The public reads were reprocessed in TCRdb via fastp at Q25 and MiXCR, keeping in-frame beta chains. Here each entry gathers all rows of one CDR3 protein and keeps the most common genes and DNA. TCRdb assigned the V and J calls; the authors' analysis was not used. The sample contains some 140,000 distinct CDR3 sequences, 40% to 65% of them found a single time. Approximately 12% of the sample rests with the top ten.

Of note for this clonotype: What this receptor recognizes is not known. The record has no base qualities; no much larger clone is one base away.

The TCR sequence derives from a human donor with aplastic anemia. Sequencing was performed on sorted CD4+, CD8+, or CD8+CD57+ T cells (not recorded which) from PBMCs. The rearrangement joined TRBV10-3 to TRBJ1-4, with TRBD1 identical over 8 junction bases. The CDR3 corresponds to CAISEATGDEKLFF. In nucleotide form, the sequence is TGTGCCATCAGTGAGGCGACAGGGGATGAAAAACTGTTTTTT.